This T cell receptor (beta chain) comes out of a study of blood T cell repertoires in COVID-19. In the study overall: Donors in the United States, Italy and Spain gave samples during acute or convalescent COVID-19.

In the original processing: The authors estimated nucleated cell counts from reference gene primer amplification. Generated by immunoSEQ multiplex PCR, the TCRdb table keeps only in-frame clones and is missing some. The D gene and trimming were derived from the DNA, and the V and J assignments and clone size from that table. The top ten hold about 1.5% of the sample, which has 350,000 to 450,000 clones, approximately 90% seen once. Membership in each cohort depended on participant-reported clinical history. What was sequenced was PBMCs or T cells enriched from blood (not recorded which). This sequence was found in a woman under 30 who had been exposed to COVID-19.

The CDR3: CASSWASDSPLHF. The CDR3 DNA reads TGTGCCAGTAGTTGGGCGTCGGATTCACCCCTCCACTTT. The rearrangement uses TRBV19 and TRBJ1-6; no clear D gene. The germline gives CDR1 LNHDA, CDR2 SQIVND (reference sequence). The length of the CDR3 is 13 residues. Trimming took 5 bases from V and 8 from J, leaving 10 bases between them. The full variable domain, rest sourced from reference TRBV19 and TRBJ1-6, is DGGITQSPKYLFRKEGQNVTLSCEQNLNHDAMYWYRQDPGQGLRLIYYSQIVNDFQKGDIAEGYSVSREKKESFPLTVTSAQKNPTAFYLCASSWASDSPLHFGNGTRLTVT.